This TCR beta chain was identified during a study of blood T cell repertoires in COVID-19. On the study more broadly: Italy, Spain and the United States were the sources of the convalescent and acute COVID-19 samples. In each case, the material was cDNA or gDNA derived from T cells, B-cell-depleted T cells, or PBMCs.

Per the germline V gene, CDR1 is MGHDK and CDR2 is SYGVNS. V gave up 8 bases and J gave up 1 base; unmatched junction bases: 2. This CDR3 is built from 14 residues. In the authors' workflow: The authors estimated nucleated cell counts from reference gene primer amplification. The table came from immunoSEQ multiplex PCR; TCRdb's copy has only in-frame clones and leaves some out. That table supplies the V and J calls and clone size; D and trimming were determined from the DNA. In the table there are tens of thousands of clones, approximately 79% of which are singletons. The rearrangement links TRBV25-1 to TRBJ2-6, with 7 bases identical to TRBD2. What was sequenced was peripheral blood. The TCR originated in a woman older than 75 with active or convalescent COVID-19. The CDR3 is CASRGDSGANVLTF. CDR3 nucleotide sequence: TGTGCCAGCCGGGGGGATTCTGGGGCCAACGTCCTGACTTTC.